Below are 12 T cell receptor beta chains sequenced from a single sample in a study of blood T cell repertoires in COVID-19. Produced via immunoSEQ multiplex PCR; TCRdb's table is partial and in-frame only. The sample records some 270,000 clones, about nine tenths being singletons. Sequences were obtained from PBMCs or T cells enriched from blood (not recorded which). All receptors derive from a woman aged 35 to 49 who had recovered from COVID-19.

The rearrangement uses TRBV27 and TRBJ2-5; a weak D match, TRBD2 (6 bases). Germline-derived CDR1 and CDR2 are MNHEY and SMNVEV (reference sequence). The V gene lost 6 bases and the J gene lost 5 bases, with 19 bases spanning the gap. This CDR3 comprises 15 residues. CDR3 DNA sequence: TGTGCCAGCAGCTTGTTTTGGGGGGTGGGGGAGACCCAGTACTTC. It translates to CASSLFWGVGETQYF.

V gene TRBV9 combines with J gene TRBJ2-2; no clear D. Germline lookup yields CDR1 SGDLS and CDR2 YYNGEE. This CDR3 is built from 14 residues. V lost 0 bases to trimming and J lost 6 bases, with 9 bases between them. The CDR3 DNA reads TGTGCCAGCAGCGTAGGGGCCCTCCCCGGGGAGCTGTTTTTT. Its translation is CASSVGALPGELFF.

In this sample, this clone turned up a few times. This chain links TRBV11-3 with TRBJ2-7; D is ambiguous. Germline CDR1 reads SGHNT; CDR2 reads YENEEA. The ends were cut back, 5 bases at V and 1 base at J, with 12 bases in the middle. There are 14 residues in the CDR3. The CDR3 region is CASSPSLSSYEQYF. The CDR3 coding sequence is TGTGCCAGCAGCCCAAGCCTAAGTTCCTACGAGCAGTACTTC.

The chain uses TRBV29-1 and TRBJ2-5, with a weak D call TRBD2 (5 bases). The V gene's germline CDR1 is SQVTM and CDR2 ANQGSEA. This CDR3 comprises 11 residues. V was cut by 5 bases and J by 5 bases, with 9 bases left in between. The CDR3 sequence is CSVRRWETQYF. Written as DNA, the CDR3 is TGCAGCGTTAGGAGGTGGGAGACCCAGTACTTC.

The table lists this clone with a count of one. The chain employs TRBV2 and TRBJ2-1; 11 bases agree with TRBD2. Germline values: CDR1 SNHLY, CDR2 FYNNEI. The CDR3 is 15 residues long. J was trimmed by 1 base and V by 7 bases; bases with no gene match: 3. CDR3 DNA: TGTGCCAGCATAACTAGCGGGGGATCCTACAATGAGCAGTTCTTC. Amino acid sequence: CASITSGGSYNEQFF.

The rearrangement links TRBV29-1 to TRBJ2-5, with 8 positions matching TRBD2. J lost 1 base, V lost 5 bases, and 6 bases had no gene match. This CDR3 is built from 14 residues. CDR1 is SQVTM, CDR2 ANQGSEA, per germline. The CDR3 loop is CSVSDSGAQETQYF. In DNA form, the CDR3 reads TGCAGCGTTTCGGATAGCGGGGCCCAAGAGACCCAGTACTTC.

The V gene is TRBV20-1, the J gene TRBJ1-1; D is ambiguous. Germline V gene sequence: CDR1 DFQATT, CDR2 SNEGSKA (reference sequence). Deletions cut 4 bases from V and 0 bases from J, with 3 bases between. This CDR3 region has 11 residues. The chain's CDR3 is CSAIVNTEAFF. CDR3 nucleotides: TGCAGTGCTATAGTGAACACTGAAGCTTTCTTT.

CDR3 DNA sequence: TGTGCCAGCAAAGCCGGACAGGGAGGGAAGTCGGACACTGAAGCTTTCTTT. Translation gives CASKAGQGGKSDTEAFF. This chain joins TRBV27 and TRBJ1-1, with 8 bases lining up with TRBD1. The CDR3 is 17 amino acids. V gave up 7 bases and J gave up 3 bases; unmatched junction bases: 16. Germline V lookup: CDR1 MNHEY, CDR2 SMNVEV (reference sequence).

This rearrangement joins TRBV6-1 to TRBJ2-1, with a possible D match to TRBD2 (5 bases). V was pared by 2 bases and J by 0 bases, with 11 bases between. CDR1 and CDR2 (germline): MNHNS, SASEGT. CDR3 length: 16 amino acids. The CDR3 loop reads CASSEFGGSSYNEQFF. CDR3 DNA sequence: TGTGCCAGCAGTGAATTCGGAGGATCCTCCTACAATGAGCAGTTCTTC.

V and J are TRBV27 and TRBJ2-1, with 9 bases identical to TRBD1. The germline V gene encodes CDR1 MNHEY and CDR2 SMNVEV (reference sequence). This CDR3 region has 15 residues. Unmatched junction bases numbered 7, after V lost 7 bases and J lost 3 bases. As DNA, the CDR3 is TGTGCCAGCACCGGGACAGGGCGAAGCTACAATGAGCAGTTCTTC. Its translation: CASTGTGRSYNEQFF.

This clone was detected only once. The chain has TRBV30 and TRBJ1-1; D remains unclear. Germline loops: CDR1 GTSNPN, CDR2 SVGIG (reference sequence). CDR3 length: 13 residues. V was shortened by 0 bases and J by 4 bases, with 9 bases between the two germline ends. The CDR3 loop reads CAWSVHYFTEAFF. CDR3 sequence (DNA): TGTGCCTGGAGTGTTCACTATTTCACTGAAGCTTTCTTT. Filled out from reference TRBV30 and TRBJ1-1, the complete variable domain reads SQTIHQWPATLVQPVGSPLSLECTVEGTSNPNLYWYRQAAGRGLQLLFYSVGIGQISSEVPQNLSASRPQDRQFILSSKKLLLSDSGFYLCAWSVHYFTEAFFGQGTRLTVV.

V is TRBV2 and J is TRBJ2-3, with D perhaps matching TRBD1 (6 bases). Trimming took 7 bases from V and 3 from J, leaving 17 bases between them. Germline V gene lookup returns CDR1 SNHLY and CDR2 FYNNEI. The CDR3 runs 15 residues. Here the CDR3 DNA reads TGTGCCAGCAACTCACAGGGATTTCAGACAGATACGCAGTATTTT. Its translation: CASNSQGFQTDTQYF.